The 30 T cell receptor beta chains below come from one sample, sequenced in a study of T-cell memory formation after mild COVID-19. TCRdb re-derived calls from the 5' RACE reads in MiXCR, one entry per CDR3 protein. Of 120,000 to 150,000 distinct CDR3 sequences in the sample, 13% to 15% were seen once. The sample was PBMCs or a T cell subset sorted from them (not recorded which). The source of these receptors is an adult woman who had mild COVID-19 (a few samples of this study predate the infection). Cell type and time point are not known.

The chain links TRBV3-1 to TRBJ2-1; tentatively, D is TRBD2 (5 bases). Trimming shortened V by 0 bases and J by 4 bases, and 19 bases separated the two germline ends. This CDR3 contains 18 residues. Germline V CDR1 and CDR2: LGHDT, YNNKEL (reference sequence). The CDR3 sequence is CASSQDGPGVYLYNEQFF. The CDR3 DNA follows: TGTGCCAGCAGCCAAGATGGTCCCGGGGTTTATCTGTACAATGAGCAGTTCTTC.

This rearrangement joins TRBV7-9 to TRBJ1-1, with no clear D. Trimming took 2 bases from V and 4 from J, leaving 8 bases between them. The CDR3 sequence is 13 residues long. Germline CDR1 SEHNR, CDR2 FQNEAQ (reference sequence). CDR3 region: CASSLRGLTEAFF. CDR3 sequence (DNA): TGTGCCAGCAGCTTACGGGGTCTCACTGAAGCTTTCTTT.

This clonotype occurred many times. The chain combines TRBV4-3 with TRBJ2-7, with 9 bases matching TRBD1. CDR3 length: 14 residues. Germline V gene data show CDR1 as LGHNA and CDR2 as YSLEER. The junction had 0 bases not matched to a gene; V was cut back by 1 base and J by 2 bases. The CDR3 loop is CASSQGQGAYEQYF. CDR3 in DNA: TGCGCCAGCAGCCAAGGACAGGGGGCCTACGAGCAGTACTTC.

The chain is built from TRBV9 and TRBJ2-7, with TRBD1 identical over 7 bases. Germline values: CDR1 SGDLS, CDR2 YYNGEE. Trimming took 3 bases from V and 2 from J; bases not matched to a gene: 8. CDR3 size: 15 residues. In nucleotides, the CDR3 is TGTGCCAGCAGCGCCTCCGGACAGGCGGCCTACGAGCAGTACTTC. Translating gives CASSASGQAAYEQYF.

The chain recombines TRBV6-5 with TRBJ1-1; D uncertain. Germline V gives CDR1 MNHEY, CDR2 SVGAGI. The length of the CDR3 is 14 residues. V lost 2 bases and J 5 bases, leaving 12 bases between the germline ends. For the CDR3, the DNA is TGTGCCAGCAGTTACGTACCAGGTGGAACTGAAGCTTTCTTT. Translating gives CASSYVPGGTEAFF.

Here the CDR3 DNA reads TGTGCCAGCAAATTCAACCCAGGCCCAGCTAACTATGGCTACACCTTC. Encoded protein: CASKFNPGPANYGYTF. The chain uses TRBV28 and TRBJ1-2; unclear D gene. The V and J ends lost 7 bases and 0 bases respectively, with 18 bases between them. The V gene's germline CDR1 is MDHEN and CDR2 SYDVKM. The CDR3 length is 16 residues.

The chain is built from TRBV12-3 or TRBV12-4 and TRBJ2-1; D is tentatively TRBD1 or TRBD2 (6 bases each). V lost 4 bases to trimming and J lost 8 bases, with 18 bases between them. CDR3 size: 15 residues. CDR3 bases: TGTGCCAGCAGTTCCGGGGGTTGGGGGCAGTATGAGCAGTTCTTC. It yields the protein CASSSGGWGQYEQFF.

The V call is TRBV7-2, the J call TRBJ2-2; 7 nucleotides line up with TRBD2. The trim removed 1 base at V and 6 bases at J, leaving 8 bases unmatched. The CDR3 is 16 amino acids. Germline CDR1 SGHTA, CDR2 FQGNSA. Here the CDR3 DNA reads TGTGCCAGCAGCTTAGGTTTCGGACTAGTGGCCGGGGAGCTGTTTTTT. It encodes CASSLGFGLVAGELFF. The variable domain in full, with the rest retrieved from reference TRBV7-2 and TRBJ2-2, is GAGVSQSPSNKVTEKGKDVELRCDPISGHTALYWYRQSLGQGLEFLIYFQGNSAPDKSGLPSDRFSAERTGGSVSTLTIQRTQQEDSAVYLCASSLGFGLVAGELFFGEGSRLTVL.

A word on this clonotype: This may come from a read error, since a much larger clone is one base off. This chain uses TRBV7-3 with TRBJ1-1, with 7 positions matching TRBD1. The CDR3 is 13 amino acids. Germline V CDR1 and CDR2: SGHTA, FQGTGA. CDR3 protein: CASSPGQVHEDFF. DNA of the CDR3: TGTGCCAGCAGCCCCGGACAGGTTCATGAAGATTTCTTT.

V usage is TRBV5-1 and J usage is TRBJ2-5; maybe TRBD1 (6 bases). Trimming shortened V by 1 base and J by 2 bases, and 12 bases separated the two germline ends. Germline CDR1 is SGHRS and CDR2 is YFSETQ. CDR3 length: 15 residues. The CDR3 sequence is CASSLPGRGQETQYF. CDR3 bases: TGCGCCAGCAGCTTGCCGGGAAGGGGGCAAGAGACCCAGTACTTC.

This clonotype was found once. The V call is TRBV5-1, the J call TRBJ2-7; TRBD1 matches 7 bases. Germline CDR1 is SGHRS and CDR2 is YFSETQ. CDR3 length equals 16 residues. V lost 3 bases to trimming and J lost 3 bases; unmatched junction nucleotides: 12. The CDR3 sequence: CASSSLRDRQDYEQYF. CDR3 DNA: TGCGCCAGCAGCTCCCTTCGGGACAGACAGGACTACGAGCAGTACTTC.

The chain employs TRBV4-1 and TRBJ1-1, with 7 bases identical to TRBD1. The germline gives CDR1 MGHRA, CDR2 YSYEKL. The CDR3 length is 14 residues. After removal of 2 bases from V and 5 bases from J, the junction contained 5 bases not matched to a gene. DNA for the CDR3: TGCGCCAGCAGCCAACCACAGGGGAGTACTGAAGCTTTCTTT. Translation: CASSQPQGSTEAFF.

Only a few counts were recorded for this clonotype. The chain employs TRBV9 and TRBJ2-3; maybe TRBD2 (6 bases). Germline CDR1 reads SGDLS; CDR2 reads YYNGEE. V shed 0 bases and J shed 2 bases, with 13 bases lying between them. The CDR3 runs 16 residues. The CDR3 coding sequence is TGTGCCAGCAGCGTAGGGCTCGCGGGGAACACAGATACGCAGTATTTT. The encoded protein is CASSVGLAGNTDTQYF.

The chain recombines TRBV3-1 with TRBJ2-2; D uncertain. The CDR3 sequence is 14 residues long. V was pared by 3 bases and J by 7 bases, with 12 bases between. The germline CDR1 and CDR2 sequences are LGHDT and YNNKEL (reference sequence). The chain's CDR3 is CASSQPSLSGELFF. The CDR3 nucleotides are TGTGCCAGCAGCCAGCCTTCCCTGAGCGGGGAGCTGTTTTTT.

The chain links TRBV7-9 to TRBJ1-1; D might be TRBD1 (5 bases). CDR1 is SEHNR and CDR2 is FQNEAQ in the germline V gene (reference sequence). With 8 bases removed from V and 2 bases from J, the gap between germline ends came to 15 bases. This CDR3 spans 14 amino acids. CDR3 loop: CASLSGDLNTEAFF. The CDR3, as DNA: TGTGCCAGCCTCTCGGGGGATTTAAACACTGAAGCTTTCTTT.

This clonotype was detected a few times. The CDR3 DNA reads TGTGCCAGCAGTACTCTAGCGGGGGGCACAGATACGCAGTATTTT. Residues: CASSTLAGGTDTQYF. The rearrangement joins TRBV7-6 to TRBJ2-3, with 10 bases aligning to TRBD2. V shed 6 bases and J 1 base; nucleotides not matched to a gene: 4. Germline values: CDR1 SGHVS, CDR2 FNYEAQ. The CDR3 is 15 residues long.

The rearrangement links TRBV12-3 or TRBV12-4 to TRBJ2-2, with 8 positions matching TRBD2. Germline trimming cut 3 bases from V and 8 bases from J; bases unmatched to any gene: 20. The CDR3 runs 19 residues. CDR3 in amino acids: CASSFSPLSGGPIIGELFF. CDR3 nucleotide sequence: TGTGCCAGCAGTTTTTCCCCCCTTTCGGGGGGGCCGATAATTGGGGAGCTGTTTTTT.

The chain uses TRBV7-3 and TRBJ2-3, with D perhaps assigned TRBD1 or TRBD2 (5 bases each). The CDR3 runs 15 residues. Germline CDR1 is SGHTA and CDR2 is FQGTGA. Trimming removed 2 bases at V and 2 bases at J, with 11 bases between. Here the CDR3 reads CASSLYGTYTDTQYF. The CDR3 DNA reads TGTGCCAGCAGCTTATACGGGACGTACACAGATACGCAGTATTTT.

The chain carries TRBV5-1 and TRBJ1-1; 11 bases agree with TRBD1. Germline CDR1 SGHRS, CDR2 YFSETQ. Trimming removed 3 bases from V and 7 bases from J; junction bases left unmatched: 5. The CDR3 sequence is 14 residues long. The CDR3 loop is CASSWRTGGIEAFF. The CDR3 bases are TGCGCCAGCAGCTGGAGGACAGGGGGCATTGAAGCTTTCTTT.

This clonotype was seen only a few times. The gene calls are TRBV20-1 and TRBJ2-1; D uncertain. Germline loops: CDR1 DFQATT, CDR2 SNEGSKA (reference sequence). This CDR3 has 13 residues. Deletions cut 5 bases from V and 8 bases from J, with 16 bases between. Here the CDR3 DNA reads TGCAGTGCTCCACGCGCAAGGGCGGATGAGCAGTTCTTC. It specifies CSAPRARADEQFF.

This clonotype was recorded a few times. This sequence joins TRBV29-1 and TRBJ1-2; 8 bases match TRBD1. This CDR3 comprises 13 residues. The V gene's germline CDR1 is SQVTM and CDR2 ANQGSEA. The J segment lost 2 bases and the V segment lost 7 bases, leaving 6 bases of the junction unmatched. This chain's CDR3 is CSAWDRSNYGYTF. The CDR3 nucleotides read TGCAGCGCTTGGGACAGGTCCAACTATGGCTACACCTTC.

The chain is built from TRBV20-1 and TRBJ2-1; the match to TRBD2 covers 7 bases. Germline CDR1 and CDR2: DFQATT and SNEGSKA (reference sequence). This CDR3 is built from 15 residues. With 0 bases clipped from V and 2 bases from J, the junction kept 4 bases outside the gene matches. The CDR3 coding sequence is TGCAGTGCTAGAGACGCGGGAGCCCCCTACAATGAGCAGTTCTTC. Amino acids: CSARDAGAPYNEQFF.

The CDR3, as DNA: TGTGCCAGCAAAACAACAGAGAACACCGGGGAGCTGTTTTTT. Translation gives CASKTTENTGELFF. This chain uses TRBV12-3 or TRBV12-4 with TRBJ2-2; D is ambiguous. The CDR3 runs 14 residues. V dropped 7 bases and J dropped 1 base, with 10 bases sitting between them.

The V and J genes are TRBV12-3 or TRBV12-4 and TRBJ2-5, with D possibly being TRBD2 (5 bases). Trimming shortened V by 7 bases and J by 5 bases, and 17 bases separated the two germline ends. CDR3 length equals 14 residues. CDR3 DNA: TGTGCCAGCACCCTGACATCGGGATGGGAGACCCAGTACTTC. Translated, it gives CASTLTSGWETQYF.

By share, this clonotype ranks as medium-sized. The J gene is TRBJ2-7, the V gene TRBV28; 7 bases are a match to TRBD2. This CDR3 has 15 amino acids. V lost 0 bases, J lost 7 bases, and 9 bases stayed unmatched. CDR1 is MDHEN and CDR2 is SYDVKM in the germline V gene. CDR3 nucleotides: TGTGCCAGCAGTTTATGGGCGGGAGCAACGGAGGAGCAGTACTTC. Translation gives CASSLWAGATEEQYF.

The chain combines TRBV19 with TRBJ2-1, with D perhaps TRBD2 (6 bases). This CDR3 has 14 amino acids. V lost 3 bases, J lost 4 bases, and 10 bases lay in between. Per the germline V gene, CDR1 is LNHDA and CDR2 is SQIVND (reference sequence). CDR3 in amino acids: CASSILREYNEQFF. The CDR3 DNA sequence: TGTGCCAGTAGTATTTTGCGGGAATACAATGAGCAGTTCTTC.

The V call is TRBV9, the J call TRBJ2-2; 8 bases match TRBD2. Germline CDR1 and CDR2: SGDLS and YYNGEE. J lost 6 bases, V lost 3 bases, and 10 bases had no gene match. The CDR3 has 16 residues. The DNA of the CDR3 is TGTGCCAGCAGCGAAACGGATAGCGGGATGGCCGGGGAGCTGTTTTTT. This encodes CASSETDSGMAGELFF.

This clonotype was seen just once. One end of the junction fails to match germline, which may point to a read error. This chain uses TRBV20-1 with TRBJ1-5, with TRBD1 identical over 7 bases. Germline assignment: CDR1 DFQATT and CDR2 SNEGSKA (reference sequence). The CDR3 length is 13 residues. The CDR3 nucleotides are TGCAGTGCTAGAGGCAGGGGGAATCACCCCCAGCATTTT. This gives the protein CSARGRGNHPQHF.

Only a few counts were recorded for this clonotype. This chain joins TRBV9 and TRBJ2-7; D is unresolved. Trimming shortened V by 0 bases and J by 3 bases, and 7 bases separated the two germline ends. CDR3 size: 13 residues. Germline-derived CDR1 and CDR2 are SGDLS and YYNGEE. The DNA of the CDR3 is TGTGCCAGCAGCGTAGGGCTGGACTACGAGCAGTACTTC. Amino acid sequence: CASSVGLDYEQYF.

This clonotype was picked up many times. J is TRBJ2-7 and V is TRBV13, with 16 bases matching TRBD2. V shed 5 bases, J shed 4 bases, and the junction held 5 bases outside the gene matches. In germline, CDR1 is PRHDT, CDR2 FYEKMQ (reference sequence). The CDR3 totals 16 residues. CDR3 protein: CASSPGLAGGLYEQYF. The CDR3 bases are TGTGCCAGCAGCCCGGGACTAGCGGGAGGGTTATACGAGCAGTACTTC.